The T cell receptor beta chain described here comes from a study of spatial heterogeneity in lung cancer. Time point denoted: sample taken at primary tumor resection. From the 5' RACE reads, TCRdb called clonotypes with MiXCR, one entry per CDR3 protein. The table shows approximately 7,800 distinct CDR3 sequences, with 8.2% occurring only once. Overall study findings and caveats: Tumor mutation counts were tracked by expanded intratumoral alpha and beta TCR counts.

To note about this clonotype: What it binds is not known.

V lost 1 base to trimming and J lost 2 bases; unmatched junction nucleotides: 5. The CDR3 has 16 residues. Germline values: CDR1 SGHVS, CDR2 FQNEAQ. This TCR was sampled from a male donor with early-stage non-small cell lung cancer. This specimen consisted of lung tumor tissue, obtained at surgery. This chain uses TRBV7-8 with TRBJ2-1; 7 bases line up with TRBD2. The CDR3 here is CASSLGAAGAYNEQFF. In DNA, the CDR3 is TGTGCCAGCAGCTTAGGGGCGGCGGGAGCCTACAATGAGCAGTTCTTC.